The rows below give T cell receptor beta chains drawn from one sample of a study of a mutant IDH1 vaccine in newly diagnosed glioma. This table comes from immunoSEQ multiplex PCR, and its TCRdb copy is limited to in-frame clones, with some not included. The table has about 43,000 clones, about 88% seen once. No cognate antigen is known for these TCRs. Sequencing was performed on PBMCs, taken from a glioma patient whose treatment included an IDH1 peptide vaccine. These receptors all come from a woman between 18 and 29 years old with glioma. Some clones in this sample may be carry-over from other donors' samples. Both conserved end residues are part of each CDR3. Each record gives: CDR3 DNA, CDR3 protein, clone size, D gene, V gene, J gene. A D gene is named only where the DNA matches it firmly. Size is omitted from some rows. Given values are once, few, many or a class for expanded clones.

DNA: TGTGCCAGCTCACCTAGACTAGCGGGAGTGGACGAGCAGTACTTC
CDR3: CASSPRLAGVDEQYF
size: -
D: TRBD2
V: TRBV18
J: TRBJ2-7

DNA: TGCGCCAGCAGCGTAGGGGAAAAACTGTTTTTT
CDR3: CASSVGEKLFF
size: -
D: -
V: TRBV4-1
J: TRBJ1-4

DNA: TGCGCCAGCAGCTTGGCCCCATCCTACGAGCAGTACTTC
CDR3: CASSLAPSYEQYF
size: -
D: -
V: TRBV5-1
J: TRBJ2-7

DNA: TGTGCCAGCAGCCCCCCGCGAGGGGGCTTAATCGCCAAAAACATTCAGTACTTC
CDR3: CASSPPRGGLIAKNIQYF
size: -
D: TRBD1
V: TRBV7-9
J: TRBJ2-4

DNA: TGTGCCAGCAGTCGGGACAGGGGCGGGTACGAGCAGTACTTC
CDR3: CASSRDRGGYEQYF
size: -
D: TRBD1
V: TRBV6-6
J: TRBJ2-7

DNA: TGTGCCAGCAGCGTAGGGGGGACAGGGGCAGCCTCTGGAAACACCATATATTTT
CDR3: CASSVGGTGAASGNTIYF
size: -
D: TRBD1
V: TRBV9
J: TRBJ1-3

DNA: TGTGCCAGCGAACAGGGGGCGTCAGATACGCAGTATTTT
CDR3: CASEQGASDTQYF
size: -
D: TRBD1
V: TRBV10-3
J: TRBJ2-3

DNA: TGCGCCAGCAGTAAACTAGCGGGAGGGGATACGCAGTATTTT
CDR3: CASSKLAGGDTQYF
size: once
D: TRBD2
V: TRBV10-1
J: TRBJ2-3

DNA: TGTGCCAGCGCCGATGGAGGGACAGCCACAAACGAGCAGTACTTC
CDR3: CASADGGTATNEQYF
size: once
D: -
V: TRBV27
J: TRBJ2-7

DNA: TGTGCCTGGAGTGGGCAGTTCTCCTACGAGCAGTACTTC
CDR3: CAWSGQFSYEQYF
size: -
D: -
V: TRBV30
J: TRBJ2-7

DNA: TGTGCCAGCAGCTTGAGTGGCTATGGCTACACCTTC
CDR3: CASSLSGYGYTF
size: -
D: -
V: TRBV5-6
J: TRBJ1-2

DNA: TGTGCCAGCAGCCGCGGTGATACGCAGTATTTT
CDR3: CASSRGDTQYF
size: -
D: -
V: TRBV13
J: TRBJ2-3

DNA: TGTGCCACCAGCAGAGATCGTTGGGAGCACTCTGGAAACACCATATATTTT
CDR3: CATSRDRWEHSGNTIYF
size: few
D: -
V: TRBV15
J: TRBJ1-3

DNA: TGTGCCAGCACTCGGGGGATAAACCAAGAGACCCAGTACTTC
CDR3: CASTRGINQETQYF
size: -
D: -
V: TRBV2
J: TRBJ2-5

DNA: TGCGCCAGCAGTGATGGCAGGGGGTGGGGTAATGAAAAACTGTTTTTT
CDR3: CASSDGRGWGNEKLFF
size: medium-sized
D: TRBD1
V: TRBV10-1
J: TRBJ1-4

DNA: TGTGCCAGCAGCTTGGGGCCGAACACTGAAGCTTTCTTT
CDR3: CASSLGPNTEAFF
size: once
D: -
V: TRBV5-6
J: TRBJ1-1

DNA: TGTGCCAGCAGCTTAGGGACAGGGGGCAATCAGCCCCAGCATTTT
CDR3: CASSLGTGGNQPQHF
size: few
D: TRBD1
V: TRBV7-9
J: TRBJ1-5

DNA: TGTGCCAGCAGCTTGAGGGGTAACTATGGCTACACCTTC
CDR3: CASSLRGNYGYTF
size: -
D: -
V: TRBV7-2
J: TRBJ1-2

DNA: TGTGCCACCAGCGTCGGGGGGGCAACTAATGAAAAACTGTTTTTT
CDR3: CATSVGGATNEKLFF
size: -
D: -
V: TRBV15
J: TRBJ1-4

DNA: TGTGCCAGCGGCACCGGGGGGCTCTCTTGGAATGAGCAGTTCTTC
CDR3: CASGTGGLSWNEQFF
size: -
D: -
V: TRBV9
J: TRBJ2-1

DNA: TGCGCCAGCAGCGCGGACGGGTACAATGAGCAGTTCTTC
CDR3: CASSADGYNEQFF
size: -
D: -
V: TRBV5-1
J: TRBJ2-1

DNA: TGCGCCAGCAGCTTCGCCCCAGGGGGTCAAGTACTGAACACTGAAGCTTTCTTT
CDR3: CASSFAPGGQVLNTEAFF
size: once
D: TRBD1
V: TRBV5-1
J: TRBJ1-1

DNA: TGTGCCAGCAGCGAGTTACAGGGCCCCAGTCAGCCCCAGCATTTT
CDR3: CASSELQGPSQPQHF
size: few
D: -
V: TRBV7-8
J: TRBJ1-5

DNA: TGTGCCAGTAGCGGGACGGTAAATAATTCACCCCTCCACTTT
CDR3: CASSGTVNNSPLHF
size: -
D: -
V: TRBV19
J: TRBJ1-6

DNA: TGTGCCAGCAGCTTAGCGGCTAGCGGGAGCTCCTACGAGCAGTACTTC
CDR3: CASSLAASGSSYEQYF
size: -
D: TRBD2
V: TRBV7-9
J: TRBJ2-7

DNA: TGTGCCAGCAGTGCGACCGGGACAGGGTATGCCGAGCAGTACTTC
CDR3: CASSATGTGYAEQYF
size: -
D: TRBD1
V: TRBV6-1
J: TRBJ2-7

DNA: TGTGCCAGCAGCTCATACACAGGAAACACCATATATTTT
CDR3: CASSSYTGNTIYF
size: once
D: -
V: TRBV11-3
J: TRBJ1-3

DNA: TGTGCCAGCAGTGTGACAGGGGAGGGCACTGAAGCTTTCTTT
CDR3: CASSVTGEGTEAFF
size: -
D: TRBD1
V: TRBV6-1
J: TRBJ1-1

DNA: TGTGCCAGCAGCCCTGGCCTAACTGGAAACACCATATATTTT
CDR3: CASSPGLTGNTIYF
size: once
D: -
V: TRBV14
J: TRBJ1-3

DNA: TGTGCCAGCAGCCAAGTGAGGGGGCTCGAGCAGTACTTC
CDR3: CASSQVRGLEQYF
size: once
D: TRBD1
V: TRBV14
J: TRBJ2-7

DNA: TGTGCCAGCTCACCTCTCCCGGAAGGGTTCAATTCACCCCTCCACTTT
CDR3: CASSPLPEGFNSPLHF
size: -
D: -
V: TRBV18
J: TRBJ1-6

DNA: TGCGCCAGCAGCTTGGAGTGGGGAACCGGGGGCCAAGAGACCCAGTACTTC
CDR3: CASSLEWGTGGQETQYF
size: -
D: -
V: TRBV5-1
J: TRBJ2-5

DNA: TGTGCCAGCAGCCGTTCTCAGGGGGCAGATACGCAGTATTTT
CDR3: CASSRSQGADTQYF
size: -
D: TRBD1
V: TRBV5-5
J: TRBJ2-3

DNA: TGTGCCAGCAGCTTCAGACAGGGGGGCGGCTACACCTTC
CDR3: CASSFRQGGGYTF
size: -
D: TRBD1
V: TRBV13
J: TRBJ1-2

DNA: TGTGCCAGTAGTCCCTTGACAACTGGTGGCTATGGCTACACCTTC
CDR3: CASSPLTTGGYGYTF
size: -
D: -
V: TRBV19
J: TRBJ1-2

DNA: TGTGCCACCAGCAGAGTCGTGGCAACTAATGAAAAACTGTTTTTT
CDR3: CATSRVVATNEKLFF
size: once
D: -
V: TRBV15
J: TRBJ1-4

DNA: TGTGCCAGCAGTGAACAGGGCCCCCACAATGAGCAGTTCTTC
CDR3: CASSEQGPHNEQFF
size: -
D: -
V: TRBV4-2
J: TRBJ2-1

DNA: TGTGCCAGCAGTCCACTCACAGGGGTGGCCTACGAGCAGTACTTC
CDR3: CASSPLTGVAYEQYF
size: -
D: TRBD1
V: TRBV6-1
J: TRBJ2-7

DNA: TGTGCCTGGAGAAGGCTAGCGGGAGGGAGCTCCTACAATGAGCAGTTCTTC
CDR3: CAWRRLAGGSSYNEQFF
size: -
D: TRBD2
V: TRBV30
J: TRBJ2-1

DNA: TGTGCCAGCAGTTTAAGGCAGCCCATGAACACTGAAGCTTTCTTT
CDR3: CASSLRQPMNTEAFF
size: -
D: -
V: TRBV27
J: TRBJ1-1

DNA: TGTGCCATCAGTGAGCCGGGAGGGACGAGCTCCTACGAGCAGTACTTC
CDR3: CAISEPGGTSSYEQYF
size: -
D: TRBD2
V: TRBV10-3
J: TRBJ2-7

DNA: TGTGCCAGCACTCCCGGGACGGGCTCTGGAAACACCATATATTTT
CDR3: CASTPGTGSGNTIYF
size: once
D: -
V: TRBV6-1
J: TRBJ1-3

DNA: TGTGCCAGCAGCGCCAGCCACCGCCCCTACGAGCAGTACTTC
CDR3: CASSASHRPYEQYF
size: -
D: -
V: TRBV9
J: TRBJ2-7

DNA: TGTGCCTGGAGTGCCGGGACCTCCTCTGGAAACACCATATATTTT
CDR3: CAWSAGTSSGNTIYF
size: -
D: -
V: TRBV30
J: TRBJ1-3

DNA: TGTGCCAGCAGTTACCAATTCAACGGGGATACGCAGTATTTT
CDR3: CASSYQFNGDTQYF
size: -
D: -
V: TRBV6-5
J: TRBJ2-3